This T cell receptor beta chain is from a study of cytomegalovirus exposure and HLA in healthy donors. General study results and limits: In an earlier analysis, most TCR beta V segments were productive about 87% or about 30% of the time. Despite most TCR sequences being rare, some public TCRs occurred in many donors.

The CDR3 totals 14 residues. V lost 10 bases to trimming and J lost 4 bases, with 17 bases between them. The V gene's germline CDR1 is LNHDA and CDR2 SQIVND (reference sequence). In the case of this clone: Its antigen is as yet unknown.

The PCR had 60 Vbeta and 13 Jbeta primers. Using immunoSEQ multiplex PCR, the repertoire was profiled, and TCRdb retains in-frame clones only, with some absent. The sample lists 65,000 to 90,000 clones, 65% to 80% occurring once. Sequenced material: PBMCs. This sequence joins TRBV19 and TRBJ2-1; D is unclear. This sequence originates from a man between 25 and 39 years old in good health and CMV-seronegative. CDR3: CATVDVAEYNEQFF. The CDR3 DNA reads as TGTGCCACTGTTGACGTTGCGGAATACAATGAGCAGTTCTTC. The full variable domain, rest sourced from reference TRBV19 and TRBJ2-1, is DGGITQSPKYLFRKEGQNVTLSCEQNLNHDAMYWYRQDPGQGLRLIYYSQIVNDFQKGDIAEGYSVSREKKESFPLTVTSAQKNPTAFYLCATVDVAEYNEQFFGPGTRLTVL.